The source of this TCR beta chain is a study of cytomegalovirus exposure and HLA in healthy donors. With regard to this clone: Its matching antigen is unknown.

Findings of the study overall: In a later analysis, TCR beta V- and J-gene trimming showed a link to a missense DCLRE1C variant. Within the data, a cluster of highly shared sequence variants was likely a sequencing artifact. A few chains tied to CMV proved CMV antigen-specific in vitro. In an earlier analysis, most TCR beta V segments were productive about 87% or about 30% of the time.

PCR employed 60 Vbeta and 13 Jbeta primers. Repertoires were generated with immunoSEQ multiplex PCR, while TCRdb's copy carries only in-frame clones and drops some. The sample has 170,000 or so clones; roughly 75% are singletons. The junction had 5 bases not matched to a gene; V was cut back by 3 bases and J by 4 bases. The CDR3 runs 15 residues. Germline assignment: CDR1 LNHNV and CDR2 YYDKDF (reference sequence). Sequencing was performed on PBMCs. The clonotype comes from a woman aged 50 to 65 in good health and CMV-seropositive. The rearrangement joins TRBV15 to TRBJ2-1, with 8 bases aligning to TRBD2. The CDR3 sequence: CATSRLAGRYNEQFF. The CDR3 DNA follows: TGTGCCACCAGCAGGTTAGCGGGGAGATACAATGAGCAGTTCTTC.